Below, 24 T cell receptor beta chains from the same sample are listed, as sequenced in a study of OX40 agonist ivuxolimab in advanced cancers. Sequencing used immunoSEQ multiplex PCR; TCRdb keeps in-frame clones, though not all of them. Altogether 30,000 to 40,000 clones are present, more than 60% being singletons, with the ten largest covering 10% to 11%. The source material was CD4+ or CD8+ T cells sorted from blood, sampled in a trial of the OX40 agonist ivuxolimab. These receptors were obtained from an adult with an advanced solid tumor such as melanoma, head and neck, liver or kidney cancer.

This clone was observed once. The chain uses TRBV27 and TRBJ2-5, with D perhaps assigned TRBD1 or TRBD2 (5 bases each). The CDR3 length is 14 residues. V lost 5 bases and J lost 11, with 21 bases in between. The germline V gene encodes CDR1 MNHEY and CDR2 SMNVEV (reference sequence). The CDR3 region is CASSPGTAGVEQYF. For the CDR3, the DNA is TGTGCCAGCAGTCCTGGGACCGCCGGGGTAGAGCAGTACTTC.

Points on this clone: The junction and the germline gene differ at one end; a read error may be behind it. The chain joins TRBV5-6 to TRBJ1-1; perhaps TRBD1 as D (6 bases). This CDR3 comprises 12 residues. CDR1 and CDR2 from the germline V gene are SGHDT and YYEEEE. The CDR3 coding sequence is TGTGCCAACAGCTCGCAGACAGGTGAAGCTTTCTTT. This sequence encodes CANSSQTGEAFF.

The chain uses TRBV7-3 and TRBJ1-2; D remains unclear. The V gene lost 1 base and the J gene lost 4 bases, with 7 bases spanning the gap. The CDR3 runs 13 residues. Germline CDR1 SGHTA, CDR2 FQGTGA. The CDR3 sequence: CASSLNQGYGYTF. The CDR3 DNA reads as TGTGCCAGCAGCTTAAATCAAGGCTATGGCTACACCTTC.

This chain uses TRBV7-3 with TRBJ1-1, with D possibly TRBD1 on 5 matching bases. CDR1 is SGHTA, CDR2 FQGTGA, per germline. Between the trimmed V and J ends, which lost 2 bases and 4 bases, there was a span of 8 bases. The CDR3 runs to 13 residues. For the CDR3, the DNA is TGTGCCAGCAGCTTACGCGGGGCCACTGAAGCTTTCTTT. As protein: CASSLRGATEAFF.

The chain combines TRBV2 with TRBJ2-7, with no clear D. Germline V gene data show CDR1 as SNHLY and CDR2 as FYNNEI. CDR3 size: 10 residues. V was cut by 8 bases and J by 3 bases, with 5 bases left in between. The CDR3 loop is CASAVYEQYF. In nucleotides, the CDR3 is TGTGCCAGCGCGGTCTACGAGCAGTACTTC.

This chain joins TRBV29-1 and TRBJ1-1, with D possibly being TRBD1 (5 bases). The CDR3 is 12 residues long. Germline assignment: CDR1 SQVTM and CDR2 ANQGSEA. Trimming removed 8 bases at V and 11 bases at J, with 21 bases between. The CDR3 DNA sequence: TGCAGCACGTCCCGGGACTGGGACGAGGCTTTCTTT. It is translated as CSTSRDWDEAFF.

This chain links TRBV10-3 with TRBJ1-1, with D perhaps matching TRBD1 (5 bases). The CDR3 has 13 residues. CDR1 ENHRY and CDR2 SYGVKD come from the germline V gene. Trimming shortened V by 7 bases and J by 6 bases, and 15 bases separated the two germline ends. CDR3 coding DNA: TGTGCCATCACTCCCGTCAGGGAGGCTGAAGCTTTCTTT. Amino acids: CAITPVREAEAFF.

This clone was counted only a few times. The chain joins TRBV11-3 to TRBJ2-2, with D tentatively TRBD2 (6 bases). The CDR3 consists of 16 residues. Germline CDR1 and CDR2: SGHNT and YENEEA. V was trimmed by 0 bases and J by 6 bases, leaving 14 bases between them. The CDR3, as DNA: TGTGCCAGCAGCTTAGACGGGGGTTCCTTATCCGGGGAGCTGTTTTTT. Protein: CASSLDGGSLSGELFF. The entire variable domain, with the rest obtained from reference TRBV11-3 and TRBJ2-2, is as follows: EAGVVQSPRYKIIEKKQPVAFWCNPISGHNTLYWYLQNLGQGPELLIRYENEEAVDDSQLPKDRFSAERLKGVDSTLKIQPAELGDSAVYLCASSLDGGSLSGELFFGEGSRLTVL.

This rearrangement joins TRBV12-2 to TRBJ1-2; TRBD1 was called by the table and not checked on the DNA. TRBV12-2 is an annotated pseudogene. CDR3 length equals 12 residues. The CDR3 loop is CASRTGDYGYTF. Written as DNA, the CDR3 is TGTGCAAGTCGAACAGGGGACTATGGCTACACCTTC.

DNA of the CDR3: TGTGCCAGCAGCCTCAGGGGGCTGGACCTGTGGGCCAACGTCCTGACTTTC. It yields the protein CASSLRGLDLWANVLTF. The chain uses TRBV13 and TRBJ2-6; 8 bases align to TRBD1. Germline loops: CDR1 PRHDT, CDR2 FYEKMQ (reference sequence). Germline trimming cut 5 bases from V and 5 bases from J; bases unmatched to any gene: 11. The length of the CDR3 is 17 residues.

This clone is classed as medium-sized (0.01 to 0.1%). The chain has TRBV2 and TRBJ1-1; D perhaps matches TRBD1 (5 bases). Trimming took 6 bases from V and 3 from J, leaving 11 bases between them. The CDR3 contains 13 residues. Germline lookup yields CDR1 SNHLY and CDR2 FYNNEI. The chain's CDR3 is CASRAGGYTEAFF. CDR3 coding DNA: TGTGCCAGCAGAGCTGGGGGGTACACTGAAGCTTTCTTT. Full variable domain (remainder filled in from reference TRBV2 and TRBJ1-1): EPEVTQTPSHQVTQMGQEVILRCVPISNHLYFYWYRQILGQKVEFLVSFYNNEISEKSEIFDDQFSVERPDGSNFTLKIRSTKLEDSAMYFCASRAGGYTEAFFGQGTRLTVV.

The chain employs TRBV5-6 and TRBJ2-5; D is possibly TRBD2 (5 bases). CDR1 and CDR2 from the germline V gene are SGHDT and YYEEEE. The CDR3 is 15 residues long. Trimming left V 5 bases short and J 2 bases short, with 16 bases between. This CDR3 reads CASSSRKGAQETQYF. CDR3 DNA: TGTGCCAGCAGTTCCCGGAAGGGAGCTCAAGAGACCCAGTACTTC.

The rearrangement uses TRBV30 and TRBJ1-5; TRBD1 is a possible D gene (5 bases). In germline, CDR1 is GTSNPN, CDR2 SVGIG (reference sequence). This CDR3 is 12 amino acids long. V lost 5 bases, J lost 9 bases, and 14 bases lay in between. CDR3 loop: CAWSRDLRPQHF. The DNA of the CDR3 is TGTGCCTGGTCTAGGGACTTGAGGCCCCAGCATTTT.

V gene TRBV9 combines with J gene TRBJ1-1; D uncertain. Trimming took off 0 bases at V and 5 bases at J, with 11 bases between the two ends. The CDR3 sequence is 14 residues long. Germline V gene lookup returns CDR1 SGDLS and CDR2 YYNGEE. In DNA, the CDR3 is TGTGCCAGCAGCGTAGGGGTTAGTAGGACTGAAGCTTTCTTT. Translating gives CASSVGVSRTEAFF.

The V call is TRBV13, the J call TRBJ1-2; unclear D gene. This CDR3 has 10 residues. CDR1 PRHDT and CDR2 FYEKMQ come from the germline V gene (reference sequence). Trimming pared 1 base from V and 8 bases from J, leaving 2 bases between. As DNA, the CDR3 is TGTGCCAGCAGCTTAGCGGGCTACACCTTC. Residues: CASSLAGYTF.

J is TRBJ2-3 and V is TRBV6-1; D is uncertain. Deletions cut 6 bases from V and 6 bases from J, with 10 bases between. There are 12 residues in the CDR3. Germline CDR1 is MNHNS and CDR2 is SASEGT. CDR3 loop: CASSGLGDTQYF. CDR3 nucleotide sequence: TGTGCCAGCAGCGGGTTGGGGGATACGCAGTATTTT.

CDR3 region: CASSEAPGGWTNEQFF. In DNA, the CDR3 is TGTGCCAGCAGTGAAGCGCCGGGGGGGTGGACGAATGAGCAGTTCTTC. The chain links TRBV2 to TRBJ2-1, with 8 bases that match TRBD2. The V gene end was trimmed by 0 bases and the J gene end by 7 bases; junction bases not matched to a gene: 8. Germline V gene lookup returns CDR1 SNHLY and CDR2 FYNNEI. This CDR3 has 16 amino acids. Full variable domain (missing parts from reference TRBV2 and TRBJ2-1): EPEVTQTPSHQVTQMGQEVILRCVPISNHLYFYWYRQILGQKVEFLVSFYNNEISEKSEIFDDQFSVERPDGSNFTLKIRSTKLEDSAMYFCASSEAPGGWTNEQFFGPGTRLTVL.

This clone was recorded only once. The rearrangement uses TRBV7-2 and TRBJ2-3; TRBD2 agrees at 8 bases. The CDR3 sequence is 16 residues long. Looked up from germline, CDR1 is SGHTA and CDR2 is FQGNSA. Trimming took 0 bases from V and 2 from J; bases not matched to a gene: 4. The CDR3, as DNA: TGTGCCAGCAGCTTAGCGGCGGGGGGCCTCACAGATACGCAGTATTTT. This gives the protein CASSLAAGGLTDTQYF.

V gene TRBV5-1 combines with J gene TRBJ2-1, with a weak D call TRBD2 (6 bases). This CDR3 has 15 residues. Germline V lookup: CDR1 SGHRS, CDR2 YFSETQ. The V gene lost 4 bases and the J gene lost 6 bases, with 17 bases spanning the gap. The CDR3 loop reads CASSLGTGAGNEQFF. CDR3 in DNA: TGCGCCAGCAGCCTAGGGACTGGGGCTGGCAATGAGCAGTTCTTC.

The CDR3 region is CASTPGGTDTQYF. CDR3 nucleotides: TGTGCCAGTACCCCTGGTGGCACAGATACGCAGTATTTT. The J gene is TRBJ2-3, the V gene TRBV19; D is uncertain. This CDR3 contains 13 residues. Germline assignment: CDR1 LNHDA and CDR2 SQIVND (reference sequence). The ends were cut back, 7 bases at V and 1 base at J, with 9 bases in the middle.

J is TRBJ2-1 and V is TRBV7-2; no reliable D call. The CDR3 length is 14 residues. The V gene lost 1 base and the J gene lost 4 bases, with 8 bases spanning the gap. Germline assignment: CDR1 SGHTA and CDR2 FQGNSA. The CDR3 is CASSLVRQYNEQFF. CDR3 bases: TGTGCCAGCAGCTTAGTTCGGCAATACAATGAGCAGTTCTTC.

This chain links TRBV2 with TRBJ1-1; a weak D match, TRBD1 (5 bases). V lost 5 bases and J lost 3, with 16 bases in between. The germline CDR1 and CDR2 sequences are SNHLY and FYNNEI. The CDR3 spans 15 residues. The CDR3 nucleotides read TGTGCCAGCAGTTACAGGAGCGTGAGGGACACTGAAGCTTTCTTT. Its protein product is CASSYRSVRDTEAFF.

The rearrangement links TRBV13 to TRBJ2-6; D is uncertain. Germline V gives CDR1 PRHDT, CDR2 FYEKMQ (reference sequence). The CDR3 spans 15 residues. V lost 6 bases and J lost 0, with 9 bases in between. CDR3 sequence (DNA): TGTGCCAGCAGTCGGAGAAGCTCTGGGGCCAACGTCCTGACTTTC. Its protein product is CASSRRSSGANVLTF.

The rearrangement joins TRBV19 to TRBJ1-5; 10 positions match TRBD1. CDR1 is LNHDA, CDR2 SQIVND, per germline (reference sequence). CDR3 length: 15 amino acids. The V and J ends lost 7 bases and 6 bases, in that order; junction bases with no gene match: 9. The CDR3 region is CASNTGTGVPQPQHF. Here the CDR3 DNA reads TGTGCCAGTAACACCGGGACAGGGGTCCCTCAGCCCCAGCATTTT.